This T cell receptor (beta chain) was captured by sequencing in a study of T cell repertoires in cytomegalovirus infection (dated by TCRdb to about 2019). Regarding the study in general: The HLA type of each donor mattered for the analysis, because public TCR beta signatures pointed to carriage of CMV infection along with the matching HLA type. The paper as a whole reports these results and caveats: In the ex vivo response, HLA-C-restricted CMV-specific TCR beta clonotypes were dominant, and in two of eight donors the single most frequent clonotype came from this HLA-C-restricted group. Carriers of CMV infection plus the relevant HLA type were discriminated by the cumulative frequency of public TCR beta family members in the study cohort and in an independent 352-donor cohort.

Ten or more counts support this clonotype. What antigen it recognizes has not been identified. No much larger clone exists at a distance of one base, and base qualities are not known. Sequencer: Illumina HiSeq 1500. TCRdb reworked the public reads: Q25 trimming with fastp, MiXCR clone assembly, productive beta chains retained. Rows with one shared CDR3 protein collapse into an entry with the most common genes and DNA. A total of more than 150,000 distinct CDR3 sequences appear in this sample, 23% of them only once. About a tenth of the sample lies in the top ten. The material sequenced was PBMCs. This TCR was recovered from a human donor in good health (CMV status not recorded). Some clones in this sample may be carry-over from other donors' samples.

The CDR3: CATSRGDMNTEAFF. The DNA sequence reads TGTGCCACCAGCAGGGGGGACATGAACACTGAAGCTTTCTTT. The chain joins TRBV15 to TRBJ1-1; TRBD1 is possibly the D segment (6 matching bases). Reading from cysteine to phenylalanine, the CDR3 counts 14 amino acids. The read is trimmed to its CDR3 DNA, 42 bases read in frame from base 1. From a lookup of the germline V gene (reference sequence), CDR1 and CDR2 are LNHNV and YYDKDF. The V and J ends are trimmed by 3 bases and 0 bases, leaving 8 bases between them.